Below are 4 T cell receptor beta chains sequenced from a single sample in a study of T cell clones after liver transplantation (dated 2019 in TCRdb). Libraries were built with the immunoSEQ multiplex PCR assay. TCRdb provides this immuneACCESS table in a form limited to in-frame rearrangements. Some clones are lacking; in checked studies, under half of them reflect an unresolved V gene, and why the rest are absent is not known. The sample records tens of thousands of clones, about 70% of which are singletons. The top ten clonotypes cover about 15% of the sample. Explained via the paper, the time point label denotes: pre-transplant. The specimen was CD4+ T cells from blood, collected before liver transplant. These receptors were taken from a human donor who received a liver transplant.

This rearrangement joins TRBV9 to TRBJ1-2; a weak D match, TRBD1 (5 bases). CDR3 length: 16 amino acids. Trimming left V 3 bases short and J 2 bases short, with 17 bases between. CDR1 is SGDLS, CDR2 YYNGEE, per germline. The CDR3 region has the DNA TGTGCCAGCAGCGCATCCCCAGTGACAGTAAACTATGGCTACACCTTC. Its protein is CASSASPVTVNYGYTF.

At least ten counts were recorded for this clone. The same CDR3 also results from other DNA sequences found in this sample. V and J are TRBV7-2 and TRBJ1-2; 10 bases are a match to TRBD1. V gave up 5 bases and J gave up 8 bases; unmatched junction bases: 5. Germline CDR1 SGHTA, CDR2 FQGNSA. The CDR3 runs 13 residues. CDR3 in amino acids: CASSLDRGGGYTF. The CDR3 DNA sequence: TGTGCCAGCAGCCTGGACAGGGGGGGCGGCTACACCTTC. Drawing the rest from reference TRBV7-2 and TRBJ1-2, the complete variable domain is GAGVSQSPSNKVTEKGKDVELRCDPISGHTALYWYRQSLGQGLEFLIYFQGNSAPDKSGLPSDRFSAERTGGSVSTLTIQRTQQEDSAVYLCASSLDRGGGYTFGSGTRLTVV.

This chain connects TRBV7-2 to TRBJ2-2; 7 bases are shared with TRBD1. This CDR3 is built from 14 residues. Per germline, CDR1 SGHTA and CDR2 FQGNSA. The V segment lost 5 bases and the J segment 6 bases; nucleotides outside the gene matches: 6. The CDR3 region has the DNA TGTGCCAGCAGCGTCGACAGGGCGTCCGGGGAGCTGTTTTTT. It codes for CASSVDRASGELFF.

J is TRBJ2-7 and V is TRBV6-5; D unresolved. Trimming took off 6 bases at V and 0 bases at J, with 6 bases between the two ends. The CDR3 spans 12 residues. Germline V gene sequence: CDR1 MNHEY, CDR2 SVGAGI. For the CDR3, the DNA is TGTGCCAGCAGCCACACCTCCTACGAGCAGTACTTC. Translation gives CASSHTSYEQYF.